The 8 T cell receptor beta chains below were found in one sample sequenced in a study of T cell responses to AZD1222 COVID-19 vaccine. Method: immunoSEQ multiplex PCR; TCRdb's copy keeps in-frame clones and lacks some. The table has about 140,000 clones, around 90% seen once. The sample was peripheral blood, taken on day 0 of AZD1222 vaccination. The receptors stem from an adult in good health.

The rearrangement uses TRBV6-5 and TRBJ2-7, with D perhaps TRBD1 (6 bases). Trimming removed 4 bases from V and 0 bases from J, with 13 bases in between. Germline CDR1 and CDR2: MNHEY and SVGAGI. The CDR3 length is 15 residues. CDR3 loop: CASSSFGQPSYEQYF. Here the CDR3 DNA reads TGTGCCAGCAGTTCATTCGGACAGCCCTCCTACGAGCAGTACTTC.

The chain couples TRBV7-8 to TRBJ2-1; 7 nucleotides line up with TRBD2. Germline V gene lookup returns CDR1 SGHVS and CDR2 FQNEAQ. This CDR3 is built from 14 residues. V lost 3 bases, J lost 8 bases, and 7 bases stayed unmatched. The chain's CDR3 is CASSFVTSHDEQFF. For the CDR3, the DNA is TGTGCCAGCAGCTTCGTGACTAGCCACGATGAGCAGTTCTTC. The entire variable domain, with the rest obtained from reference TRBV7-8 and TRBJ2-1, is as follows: GAGVSQSPRYKVAKRGQDVALRCDPISGHVSLFWYQQALGQGPEFLTYFQNEAQLDKSGLPSDRFFAERPEGSVSTLKIQRTQQEDSAVYLCASSFVTSHDEQFFGPGTRLTVL.

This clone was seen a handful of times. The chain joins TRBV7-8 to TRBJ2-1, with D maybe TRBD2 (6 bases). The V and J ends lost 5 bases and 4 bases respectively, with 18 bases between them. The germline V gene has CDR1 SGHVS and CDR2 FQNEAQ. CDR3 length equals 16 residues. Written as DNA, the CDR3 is TGTGCCAGCAGCCCAAGACGAGTAGCGGTATACAATGAGCAGTTCTTC. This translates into CASSPRRVAVYNEQFF.

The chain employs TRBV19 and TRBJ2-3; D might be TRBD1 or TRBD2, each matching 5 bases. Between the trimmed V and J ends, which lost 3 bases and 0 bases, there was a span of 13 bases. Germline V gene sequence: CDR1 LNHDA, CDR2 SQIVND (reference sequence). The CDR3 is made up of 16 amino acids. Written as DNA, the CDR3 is TGTGCCAGTAGTATGGGGCGGGTAACGAGCACAGATACGCAGTATTTT. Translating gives CASSMGRVTSTDTQYF. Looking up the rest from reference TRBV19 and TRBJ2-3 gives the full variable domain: DGGITQSPKYLFRKEGQNVTLSCEQNLNHDAMYWYRQDPGQGLRLIYYSQIVNDFQKGDIAEGYSVSREKKESFPLTVTSAQKNPTAFYLCASSMGRVTSTDTQYFGPGTRLTVL.

The CDR3 region has the DNA TGTGCCAGCAGTTTCCGGCGGGAGCAGGGGAATCGTGAGCAGTTCTTC. This encodes CASSFRREQGNREQFF. The chain joins TRBV28 to TRBJ2-1; TRBD2 might be the D (7 bases). The CDR3 has 16 amino acids. In germline, CDR1 is MDHEN, CDR2 SYDVKM. Trimming pared 3 bases from V and 9 bases from J, leaving 21 bases between.

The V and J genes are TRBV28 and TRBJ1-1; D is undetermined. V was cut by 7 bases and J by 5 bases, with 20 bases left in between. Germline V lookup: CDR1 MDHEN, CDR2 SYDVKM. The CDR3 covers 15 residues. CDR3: CASITVSGVRTEAFF. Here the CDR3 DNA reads TGTGCCAGCATCACAGTGTCCGGGGTAAGGACTGAAGCTTTCTTT. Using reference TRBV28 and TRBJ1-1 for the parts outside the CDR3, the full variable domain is DVKVTQSSRYLVKRTGEKVFLECVQDMDHENMFWYRQDPGLGLRLIYFSYDVKMKEKGDIPEGYSVSREKKERFSLILESASTNQTSMYLCASITVSGVRTEAFFGQGTRLTVV.

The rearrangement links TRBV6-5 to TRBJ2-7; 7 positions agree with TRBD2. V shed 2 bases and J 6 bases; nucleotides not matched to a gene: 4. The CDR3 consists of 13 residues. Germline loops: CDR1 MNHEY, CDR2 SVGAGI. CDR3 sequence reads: CASSYRGRGEQYF. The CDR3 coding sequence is TGTGCCAGCAGTTACCGCGGGAGAGGCGAGCAGTACTTC.

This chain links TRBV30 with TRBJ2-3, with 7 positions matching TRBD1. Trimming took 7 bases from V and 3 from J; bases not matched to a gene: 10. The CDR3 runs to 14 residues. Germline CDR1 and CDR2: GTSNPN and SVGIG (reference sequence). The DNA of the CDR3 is TGTGCCTCCACCCCTAGGGGGCGAACAGATACGCAGTATTTT. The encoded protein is CASTPRGRTDTQYF. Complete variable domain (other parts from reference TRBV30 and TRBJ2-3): SQTIHQWPATLVQPVGSPLSLECTVEGTSNPNLYWYRQAAGRGLQLLFYSVGIGQISSEVPQNLSASRPQDRQFILSSKKLLLSDSGFYLCASTPRGRTDTQYFGPGTRLTVL.